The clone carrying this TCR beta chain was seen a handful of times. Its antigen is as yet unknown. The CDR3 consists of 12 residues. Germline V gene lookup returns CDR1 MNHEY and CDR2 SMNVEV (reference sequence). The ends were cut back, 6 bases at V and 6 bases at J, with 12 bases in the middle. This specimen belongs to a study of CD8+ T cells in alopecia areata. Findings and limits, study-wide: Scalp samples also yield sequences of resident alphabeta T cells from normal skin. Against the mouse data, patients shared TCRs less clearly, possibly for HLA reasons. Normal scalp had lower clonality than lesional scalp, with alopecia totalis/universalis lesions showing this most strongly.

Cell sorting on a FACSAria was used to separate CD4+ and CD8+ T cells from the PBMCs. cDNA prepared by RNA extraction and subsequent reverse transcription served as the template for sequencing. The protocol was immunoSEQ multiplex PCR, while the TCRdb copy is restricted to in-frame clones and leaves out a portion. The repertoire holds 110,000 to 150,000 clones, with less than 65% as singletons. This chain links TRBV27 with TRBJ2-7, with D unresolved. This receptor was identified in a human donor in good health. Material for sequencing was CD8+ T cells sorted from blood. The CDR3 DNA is TGTGCCAGCAGAGGCAGCACCCTCGAGCAGTACTTC. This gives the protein CASRGSTLEQYF.